This T cell receptor (beta chain) was observed in a study of cytomegalovirus exposure and HLA in healthy donors. Notes on the study in general: V- and J-gene trimming in TCR beta was tied to a missense DCLRE1C variant by an analysis performed later. V segments that were indistinguishable, TRBV6-2 and TRBV6-3 among them, were omitted from analysis.

The PCR had 60 Vbeta and 13 Jbeta primers. Data came from immunoSEQ multiplex PCR; TCRdb stores just in-frame clones and leaves some out. The sample contains approximately 120,000 clones, 83% of which appear only once. As for this clone: What it binds is unknown.

Germline CDR1 reads SGHRS; CDR2 reads YFSETQ. This CDR3 has 16 amino acids. Unmatched junction bases numbered 3, after V lost 1 base and J lost 0 bases. The gene calls are TRBV5-1 and TRBJ2-1, with 8 bases that match TRBD2. Sequenced material: PBMCs. This receptor was obtained from a woman aged 35 to 49 in good health and CMV-seropositive. The CDR3 region has the DNA TGCGCCAGCAGCTTGATAGCGGGACCCTCCTACAATGAGCAGTTCTTC. Translation gives CASSLIAGPSYNEQFF.